The 7 T cell receptor beta chains below come from one sample, sequenced in a study of regulatory T cells in long-lasting Graves disease. Arm-PCR of CDR3 regions and iRepertoire HTBI primers were used to build TCR beta libraries. TCRdb recomputed calls from the multiplex PCR reads with MiXCR, one row per CDR3 protein. The table shows more than 450,000 distinct CDR3 sequences, with around 11% occurring only once. As for time point: newly diagnosed GD, antithyroid drugs for less than 3 months. Scientists built the TCR library using RNA that was extracted from PBMCs. These data were also filed under a second study, of T cells in Graves' hyperthyroidism and ophthalmopathy.

The sample consisted of peripheral blood mononuclear cells (PBMCs), taken at new diagnosis, from a patient treated with antithyroid drugs. These receptors were obtained from a woman aged 30 to 39 with Graves disease.

The sample holds many counts of this clonotype. The chain couples TRBV6-2 or TRBV6-3 to TRBJ2-3; the D gene could be TRBD1 or TRBD2 (5 bases each). CDR1 MNHEY and CDR2 SVGEGT come from the germline V gene. The CDR3 has 18 amino acids. The ends were cut back, 2 bases at V and 2 bases at J, with 20 bases in the middle. The CDR3 region is CASSYGARKRLNTDTQYF. In nucleotides, the CDR3 is TGTGCCAGCAGTTACGGGGCCCGGAAGCGGCTGAACACAGATACGCAGTATTTT.

This clonotype was counted ten times or more. The V gene is TRBV13, the J gene TRBJ2-5; 9 bases are a match to TRBD2. After removal of 5 bases from V and 9 bases from J, the junction contained 13 bases not matched to a gene. Germline V CDR1 and CDR2: PRHDT, FYEKMQ (reference sequence). CDR3 length: 15 amino acids. The DNA for the CDR3 is TGTGCCAGCAGCCCCAGACCCGACGCGGGGGGGTCCCAGTACTTC. Amino acids: CASSPRPDAGGSQYF.

This clonotype was found many times. The CDR3 DNA is TGTGCCAGCAGTTACTCGGGATACAATGAGCAGTTCTTC. Residues: CASSYSGYNEQFF. This chain uses TRBV6-6 with TRBJ2-1; D is unresolved. The CDR3 length is 13 residues. V was pared by 0 bases and J by 4 bases, with 4 bases between. CDR1 and CDR2 from the germline V gene are MNHNY and SVGAGI (reference sequence).

This chain connects TRBV4-1 to TRBJ1-5; D call uncertain. Germline CDR1 and CDR2: MGHRA and YSYEKL. Trimming removed 0 bases at V and 4 bases at J, with 13 bases between. The CDR3 has 16 residues. CDR3 residues: CASSQDNYGLNQPQHF. In DNA, the CDR3 is TGCGCCAGCAGCCAAGATAACTACGGGTTGAATCAGCCCCAGCATTTT.

V gene TRBV28 combines with J gene TRBJ1-1; no reliable D call. Trimming removed 0 bases at V and 1 base at J, with 12 bases between. The CDR3 has 16 amino acids. The germline V gene encodes CDR1 MDHEN and CDR2 SYDVKM. CDR3 loop: CASSLWSNGRNTEAFF. Here the CDR3 DNA reads TGTGCCAGCAGTTTATGGAGTAATGGAAGGAACACTGAAGCTTTCTTT.

V and J are TRBV6-2 or TRBV6-3 and TRBJ1-1; D is unresolved. Trimming removed 8 bases at V and 3 bases at J, with 10 bases between. Per the germline V gene, CDR1 is MNHEY and CDR2 is SVGEGT. This CDR3 region has 12 residues. CDR3 DNA: TGTGCCAGCTCCTGGGCAGACACTGAAGCTTTCTTT. Its translation: CASSWADTEAFF.

The chain couples TRBV6-1 to TRBJ2-1; TRBD2 is a possible D gene (6 bases). The V gene's germline CDR1 is MNHNS and CDR2 SASEGT. V was cut by 8 bases and J by 5 bases, with 19 bases left in between. CDR3 length: 15 amino acids. This CDR3 is CASRRRSPGDNEQFF. The CDR3 nucleotides read TGTGCCAGCCGACGAAGATCGCCGGGGGACAATGAGCAGTTCTTC.